Listed here are 24 T cell receptor beta chains from one sample, sequenced in a study of cytomegalovirus exposure and HLA in healthy donors. In the PCR, 60 Vbeta and 13 Jbeta primers were used. Generated by immunoSEQ multiplex PCR, the TCRdb table keeps only in-frame clones and is missing some. The table shows around 100,000 clones, with around 77% occurring only once. Input material: PBMCs. The source of these receptors is a man aged 45 to 65 in good health and CMV-seropositive.

The V gene is TRBV27, the J gene TRBJ2-7, with D perhaps matching TRBD2 (5 bases). The CDR3 extends over 14 amino acids. V lost 8 bases to trimming and J lost 6 bases, with 20 bases between them. From germline, CDR1 is MNHEY and CDR2 SMNVEV (reference sequence). For the CDR3, the DNA is TGTGCCAGCCAGAGAAGCGCAGGACTCATCGAGCAGTACTTC. It specifies CASQRSAGLIEQYF.

In DNA form, the CDR3 reads TGTGCCAGCAGCTTACTGTCTCTAGGGGTCTACGAGCAGTACTTC. This gives the protein CASSLLSLGVYEQYF. The chain recombines TRBV13 with TRBJ2-7; D might be TRBD1 (5 bases). Between the trimmed V and J ends, which lost 2 bases and 3 bases, there was a span of 14 bases. CDR3 length: 15 amino acids. Germline-derived CDR1 and CDR2 are PRHDT and FYEKMQ (reference sequence).

The rearrangement links TRBV28 to TRBJ2-5; 7 nucleotides match TRBD2. After removal of 2 bases from V and 5 bases from J, the junction contained 5 bases not matched to a gene. Germline V gene lookup returns CDR1 MDHEN and CDR2 SYDVKM. The CDR3 contains 14 residues. CDR3 region: CASSLAGVRETQYF. The CDR3 nucleotides are TGTGCCAGCAGTTTAGCGGGAGTGAGGGAGACCCAGTACTTC.

The J gene is TRBJ1-2, the V gene TRBV28; 9 nucleotides line up with TRBD1. Germline V lookup: CDR1 MDHEN, CDR2 SYDVKM. V gave up 7 bases and J gave up 7 bases; unmatched junction bases: 10. This CDR3 is 14 amino acids long. CDR3: CASNDHRGHGGYTF. The CDR3 coding sequence is TGTGCCAGCAATGACCACAGGGGGCACGGTGGCTACACCTTC.

The chain recombines TRBV5-1 with TRBJ2-7; D perhaps matches TRBD2 (5 bases). The CDR3 is 12 residues long. Germline CDR1 SGHRS, CDR2 YFSETQ. The V end was cut by 2 bases, the J end by 3 bases, with 6 bases between. The CDR3 nucleotides are TGCGCCAGCAGCTTTGACTACTACGAGCAGTACTTC. Translated, it gives CASSFDYYEQYF.

V is TRBV28 and J is TRBJ2-1; D is unresolved. In germline, CDR1 is MDHEN, CDR2 SYDVKM. This CDR3 comprises 14 residues. The V and J ends lost 5 bases and 5 bases respectively, with 13 bases between them. CDR3 sequence (DNA): TGTGCCAGCAGTCTGAACCCTAGTCACAATGAGCAGTTCTTC. Its protein is CASSLNPSHNEQFF.

This clone showed up just once. DNA for the CDR3: TGTGCCAGCAGGGCCGGGACAGGGAGGCCTGGGACTGAAGCTTTCTTT. Protein product: CASRAGTGRPGTEAFF. The chain links TRBV6-4 to TRBJ1-1; 9 bases fit TRBD1. V lost 6 bases to trimming and J lost 5 bases; unmatched junction nucleotides: 13. CDR1 is MRHNA, CDR2 SNTAGT, per germline. CDR3 length equals 16 residues.

The chain employs TRBV27 and TRBJ1-4; 10 bases agree with TRBD1. Trimming cost V 3 bases and J 7 bases; bases outside gene matches: 5. The CDR3 length is 15 residues. The germline gives CDR1 MNHEY, CDR2 SMNVEV (reference sequence). CDR3 coding DNA: TGTGCCAGCAGTTTCCTCGGGACAGGGGCTGAAAAACTGTTTTTT. Translated: CASSFLGTGAEKLFF.

The chain combines TRBV6-6 with TRBJ1-5, with TRBD1 identical over 11 bases. CDR1 and CDR2 from the germline V gene are MNHNY and SVGAGI (reference sequence). This CDR3 contains 14 residues. The junction had 3 bases not matched to a gene; V was cut back by 7 bases and J by 4 bases. This CDR3 reads CASTRDRGNQPQHF. The CDR3 DNA follows: TGTGCCAGCACCAGGGACAGGGGGAATCAGCCCCAGCATTTT.

The chain employs TRBV28 and TRBJ1-4; no firm D call. The V gene's germline CDR1 is MDHEN and CDR2 SYDVKM. Trimming pared 8 bases from V and 0 bases from J, leaving 19 bases between. This CDR3 is 17 amino acids long. The CDR3: CASGRHGMDSTNEKLFF. The CDR3 DNA reads as TGTGCCAGCGGACGACACGGGATGGACTCAACTAATGAAAAACTGTTTTTT.

This rearrangement joins TRBV19 to TRBJ2-7, with D tentatively TRBD2 (5 bases). Germline CDR1 LNHDA, CDR2 SQIVND (reference sequence). The V gene lost 1 base and the J gene lost 4 bases, with 11 bases spanning the gap. The CDR3 sequence is 14 residues long. CDR3 in DNA: TGTGCCAGTAGTATAGGTGGGAGAATATACGAGCAGTACTTC. It codes for CASSIGGRIYEQYF.

The chain carries TRBV4-3 and TRBJ2-6, with 10 bases lining up with TRBD2. Losses at the gene ends were 0 bases for V and 0 bases for J; bases not matched to a gene: 8. Per the germline V gene, CDR1 is LGHNA and CDR2 is YSLEER. The CDR3 has 20 residues. The CDR3 spells CASSQDHIAGGLSGANVLTF. CDR3 DNA sequence: TGCGCCAGCAGCCAAGATCATATAGCGGGAGGTCTCTCTGGGGCCAACGTCCTGACTTTC.

About this clone: Other DNA sequences in this specimen translate into the identical CDR3. V is TRBV9 and J is TRBJ2-1; 9 bases are shared with TRBD2. The CDR3 has 15 residues. V shed 2 bases, J shed 0 bases, and the junction held 0 bases outside the gene matches. The germline V gene has CDR1 SGDLS and CDR2 YYNGEE. The chain's CDR3 is CASSVSGSSYNEQFF. CDR3 coding DNA: TGTGCCAGCAGCGTTAGCGGGAGCTCCTACAATGAGCAGTTCTTC.

The V call is TRBV11-2, the J call TRBJ2-1; 10 bases are shared with TRBD2. V gave up 1 base and J gave up 10 bases; unmatched junction bases: 4. CDR1 is SGHAT and CDR2 is FQNNGV in the germline V gene. The CDR3 length is 14 residues. CDR3 DNA: TGTGCCAGCAGCTTAGGCCTAGCGGGAGTCGAGCAGTTCTTC. It specifies CASSLGLAGVEQFF.

The genes are TRBV7-2 and TRBJ1-5; the D is unclear. The CDR3 has 15 residues. Germline CDR1 and CDR2: SGHTA and FQGNSA. The V and J ends lost 2 bases and 6 bases respectively, with 14 bases between them. DNA of the CDR3: TGTGCCAGCAGCTTACTTGCAGATACGGGTCAGCCCCAGCATTTT. Its protein is CASSLLADTGQPQHF.

V gene TRBV5-8 combines with J gene TRBJ1-1, with TRBD1 identical over 7 bases. This CDR3 comprises 15 residues. Germline V gene lookup returns CDR1 SGHTS and CDR2 YDEGEE. The J segment lost 8 bases and the V segment lost 3 bases, leaving 13 bases of the junction unmatched. The CDR3 bases are TGTGCCAGCAGCTGGACACAGGGGACAAGTACCGAAGCTTTCTTT. This gives the protein CASSWTQGTSTEAFF.

This chain uses TRBV28 with TRBJ2-1; 8 nucleotides align to TRBD1. Germline-derived CDR1 and CDR2 are MDHEN and SYDVKM. Germline trimming cut 5 bases from V and 6 bases from J; bases unmatched to any gene: 18. The CDR3 spans 18 residues. CDR3 in amino acids: CASSQPGTGGGWGNEQFF. DNA for the CDR3: TGTGCCAGCAGTCAACCCGGGACAGGCGGAGGATGGGGCAATGAGCAGTTCTTC.

V and J are TRBV6-1 and TRBJ2-5; 9 positions agree with TRBD2. Trimming at V came to 7 bases and at J to 2 bases, leaving 8 bases not matched to a gene. In germline, CDR1 is MNHNS, CDR2 SASEGT. This CDR3 has 15 amino acids. The CDR3 protein is CASIWREGEQETQYF. CDR3 DNA: TGTGCCAGCATCTGGCGGGAGGGCGAACAAGAGACCCAGTACTTC.

This sequence joins TRBV6-4 and TRBJ2-7; weak D call: TRBD1 (6 bases). CDR1 and CDR2 (germline): MRHNA, SNTAGT. V was clipped by 11 bases and J by 0 bases, with 20 bases between them. The length of the CDR3 is 15 residues. CDR3 in amino acids: CAGYHTGFASYEQYF. For the CDR3, the DNA is TGTGCCGGCTACCACACAGGGTTCGCCTCCTACGAGCAGTACTTC.

This clone is a singleton in its sample. The chain has TRBV5-1 and TRBJ2-3; D gene unclear. Germline values: CDR1 SGHRS, CDR2 YFSETQ. This CDR3 has 15 amino acids. V was cut by 0 bases and J by 4 bases, with 12 bases left in between. The CDR3 region has the DNA TGCGCCAGCAGCTTGGGTTGGGCCGGCGCAGATACGCAGTATTTT. Protein sequence: CASSLGWAGADTQYF. Full variable domain (rest looked up from reference TRBV5-1 and TRBJ2-3): KAGVTQTPRYLIKTRGQQVTLSCSPISGHRSVSWYQQTPGQGLQFLFEYFSETQRNKGNFPGRFSGRQFSNSRSEMNVSTLELGDSALYLCASSLGWAGADTQYFGPGTRLTVL.

The table lists this clone with a few counts. This chain links TRBV2 with TRBJ1-5; TRBD1 matches at 7 bases. J gave up 3 bases and V 7 bases, and 3 bases lay outside the gene matches. The CDR3 sequence is 13 residues long. CDR1 SNHLY and CDR2 FYNNEI come from the germline V gene. As DNA, the CDR3 is TGTGCCAGCACGGGACAGCTCAATCAGCCCCAGCATTTT. Its translation: CASTGQLNQPQHF.

The chain is built from TRBV5-1 and TRBJ2-1, with 10 bases identical to TRBD2. This CDR3 contains 16 residues. V shed 4 bases, J shed 7 bases, and the junction held 11 bases outside the gene matches. CDR1 is SGHRS, CDR2 YFSETQ, per germline. CDR3 sequence (DNA): TGCGCCAGCAGCGGGGGAGCGGGAGGGCCTGAGAATGAGCAGTTCTTC. Its translation is CASSGGAGGPENEQFF.

The chain uses TRBV6-6 and TRBJ1-5; possible D gene TRBD1, 6 bases. CDR3 length equals 16 residues. CDR1 MNHNY and CDR2 SVGAGI come from the germline V gene (reference sequence). V was trimmed by 6 bases and J by 6 bases, leaving 21 bases between them. The CDR3 spells CASSLGRGQPSQPQHF. In DNA form, the CDR3 reads TGTGCCAGCAGCCTCGGTCGGGGACAACCGAGTCAGCCCCAGCATTTT.

The chain has TRBV14 and TRBJ2-7; 13 bases agree with TRBD2. Germline CDR1 SGHDN, CDR2 FVKESK. The CDR3 covers 16 residues. Losses at the gene ends were 4 bases for V and 5 bases for J; bases not matched to a gene: 8. CDR3 sequence (DNA): TGTGCCAGCAGCCCAACGACTAGCGGGAGGACTAACGAGCAGTACTTC. Protein sequence: CASSPTTSGRTNEQYF.